This TCR beta chain emerged from a study of radiotherapy plus CTLA-4 blockade in lung cancer (dated by TCRdb to 2017 to 2018). With regard to the full study: Among enrolled patients, under 20% had an objective response and 25% to 35% reached disease control.

Comment on this clone: Its antigen is unknown. Base qualities are not provided; no much larger clone lies one nucleotide away.

Libraries were constructed by the immunoSEQ multiplex PCR assay. TCRdb's version of the immuneACCESS table is confined to in-frame rearrangements and falls short of the full clone set. An unresolved V gene accounts for under half of the shortfall where checked; the remainder is of unknown origin. The sample records approximately 75,000 clones, around four fifths of which are singletons. The ten largest clones represent more than 7% of the sample. Focal radiation therapy combined with CTLA-4 blockade (ipilimumab) was tested in patients with chemo-refractory metastatic non-small-cell lung cancer. The full study reports these points: After treatment with radiotherapy and ipilimumab, TCR clones that originated in tumors expanded in peripheral blood. Early dynamic changes in blood T cell clones, together with increased serum interferon-beta after radiation, were reported as the strongest predictors of response.

This material consisted of peripheral blood, taken from a patient treated with radiotherapy plus ipilimumab. The sequence derives from a human donor with non-small cell lung cancer who had a complete response to radiotherapy plus ipilimumab.

CDR3 protein: CASSLEGLAGVRVNTGELFF. The DNA sequence follows: TGTGCCAGCAGCTTAGAAGGACTAGCGGGAGTTCGCGTAAACACCGGGGAGCTGTTTTTT. Recombination linked TRBV11-2 to TRBJ2-2; TRBD2 matches 13 bases in the middle. Looking up the germline V gene yields CDR1 SGHAT and CDR2 FQNNGV. The CDR3 sequence holds 20 residues, the cysteine and phenylalanine included. The retained sequence is limited to the CDR3, 60 bases, with the frame set at the first base. V lost 0 bases and J lost 2 bases, and the count of bases not matched to a germline gene is 9.